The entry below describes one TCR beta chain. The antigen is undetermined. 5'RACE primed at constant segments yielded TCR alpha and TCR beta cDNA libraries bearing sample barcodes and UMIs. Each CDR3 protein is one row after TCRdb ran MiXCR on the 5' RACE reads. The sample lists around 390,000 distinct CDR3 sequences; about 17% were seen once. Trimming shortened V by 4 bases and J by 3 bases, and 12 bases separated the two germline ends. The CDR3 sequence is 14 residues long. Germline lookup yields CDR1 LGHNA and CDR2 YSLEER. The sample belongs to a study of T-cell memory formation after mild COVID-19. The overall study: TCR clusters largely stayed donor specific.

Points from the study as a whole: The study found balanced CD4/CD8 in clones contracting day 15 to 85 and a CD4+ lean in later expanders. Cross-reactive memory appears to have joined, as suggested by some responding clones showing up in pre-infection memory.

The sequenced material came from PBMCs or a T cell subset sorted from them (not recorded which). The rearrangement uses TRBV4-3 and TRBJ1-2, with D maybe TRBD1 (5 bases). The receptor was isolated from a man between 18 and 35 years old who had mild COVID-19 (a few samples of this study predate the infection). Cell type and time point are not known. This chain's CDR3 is CASSPGTRDYGYTF. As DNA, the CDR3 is TGCGCCAGCAGCCCTGGGACGAGGGACTATGGCTACACCTTC.